A single T cell receptor beta chain is shown here with its context. The sample is drawn from a study of control samples from healthy donors and cancer patients. TCRdb's copy holds only in-frame clones and misses some; the assay was immunoSEQ multiplex PCR. The sample yields roughly 130,000 clones, roughly 94% seen once. The CDR3 runs 15 residues. V lost 0 bases and J lost 4; bases outside the gene matches: 2. Germline values: CDR1 SGDLS, CDR2 YYNGEE. The V call is TRBV9, the J call TRBJ1-5; TRBD1 matches at 9 bases. The sequence derives from a man between 60 and 75 years old with colorectal cancer. Specimen: PBMCs. CDR3 nucleotides: TGTGCCAGCAGCGTAGAGGGACAGGGAAATCAGCCCCAGCATTTT. It translates to CASSVEGQGNQPQHF.